A single T cell receptor (beta chain) is shown here with its context. Its antigen remains unidentified. The record originates from a study of PD-1 blockade in classical Hodgkin lymphoma. Across the study: Treatment was intravenous nivolumab, 3 mg/kg every 2 weeks, until progression. General study results and limits: Exclusion covered patients beginning nivolumab under 1 year post-ASCT. Patients newly diagnosed and complete responders had comparable baseline diversity. There was a significant rise in CD4+ TCR diversity by C4D1, with no such rise for CD8+.

Some clones are missing from TCRdb's copy, which holds only in-frame ones; the method was immunoSEQ multiplex PCR. The data hold about 100,000 clones, with 80% to 90% observed a single time. Germline trimming cut 7 bases from V and 7 bases from J; bases unmatched to any gene: 6. This CDR3 spans 14 amino acids. In germline, CDR1 is SGDLS, CDR2 YYNGEE. All the patients suffered relapse after autologous stem cell transplantation, and brentuximab vedotin exposure differed. The clonotype comes from a human donor with classical Hodgkin lymphoma. J is TRBJ1-3 and V is TRBV9, with 12 positions matching TRBD1. This specimen was peripheral blood mononuclear cells (PBMCs), taken before the second cycle of nivolumab. The CDR3 bases are TGTGCCAGCGCCGGGACAGGGGGCGAGAACACCATATATTTT. The encoded protein is CASAGTGGENTIYF. Full variable domain (outside the CDR3, taken from reference TRBV9 and TRBJ1-3): DSGVTQTPKHLITATGQRVTLRCSPRSGDLSVYWYQQSLDQGLQFLIQYYNGEERAKGNILERFSAQQFPDLHSELNLSSLELGDSALYFCASAGTGGENTIYFGEGSWLTVV.